The text below deals with one T cell receptor (beta chain). Measured with immunoSEQ multiplex PCR; TCRdb has only the in-frame clones, and not every one. The data contain approximately 38,000 clones, roughly nine tenths of them singletons. The CDR3 consists of 17 residues. Germline CDR1 SGHAT, CDR2 FQNNGV. V lost 0 bases, J lost 0 bases, and 8 bases stayed unmatched. This record comes from a study of T cell changes during pregnancy in multiple sclerosis. This sequence was found in a female donor with multiple sclerosis, enrolled in a pregnancy study. The material sequenced was CD8+ T cells from peripheral blood mononuclear cells, taken in the third trimester of pregnancy. This chain uses TRBV11-2 with TRBJ2-7, with TRBD1 identical over 7 bases. Written as DNA, the CDR3 is TGTGCCAGCAGCTTAGAACAAACCTGGGACAGCTCCTACGAGCAGTACTTC. It specifies CASSLEQTWDSSYEQYF.